The rows below give T cell receptor beta chains drawn from one sample of a study of HIV-infected patients and healthy controls. TCRdb independently ran MiXCR on the 5' RACE reads; one entry per CDR3 protein. The profile shows 6,000 to 8,500 distinct CDR3 sequences, roughly 7.4% of them singletons. The sequencing here drew on blood, taken before antiretroviral therapy. The receptors shown here come from an adult with HIV infection. The CDR3 runs from the conserved cysteine through the conserved F or W. D genes are given only for firm matches. Not every row has a clone size; where given, it reads once, few, many or a size class.

J: TRBJ2-3
V: TRBV6-5
size: .
D: TRBD2
CDR3: CASSFGTSEYHTQYF
DNA: TGTGCCAGCAGTTTTGGGACTAGCGAATATCATACGCAGTATTTT

J: TRBJ1-5
V: TRBV7-8
size: few
D: .
CDR3: CASSLEMGSNQPQHF
DNA: TGTGCCAGCAGCTTAGAGATGGGTAGCAATCAGCCCCAGCATTTT

J: TRBJ1-6
V: TRBV4-3
size: medium-sized
D: .
CDR3: CASSQDGNSPLHF
DNA: TGCGCCAGCAGCCAAGATGGAAATTCACCCCTCCACTTT

J: TRBJ2-1
V: TRBV6-5
size: many
D: TRBD2
CDR3: CASSTRTSGIRSYNEQFF
DNA: TGTGCCAGCAGCACGAGGACTAGCGGGATCAGGTCCTACAATGAGCAGTTCTTC

J: TRBJ1-2
V: TRBV4-1
size: medium-sized
D: .
CDR3: CASSQEGIDRGLGYTF
DNA: TGCGCCAGCAGCCAAGAGGGGATAGACAGAGGGCTCGGCTACACCTTC

J: TRBJ2-3
V: TRBV6-6
size: medium-sized
D: .
CDR3: CASSYEGPGDTQYF
DNA: TGTGCCAGCAGTTACGAAGGGCCAGGGGATACGCAGTATTTT

J: TRBJ2-1
V: TRBV20-1
size: medium-sized
D: TRBD2
CDR3: CSASLGTSGRNEQFF
DNA: TGCAGTGCTAGTCTGGGGACTAGCGGGAGGAATGAGCAGTTCTTC

J: TRBJ1-1
V: TRBV6-5
size: many
D: .
CDR3: CASCPGRENTEAFF
DNA: TGTGCCAGCTGTCCAGGTAGGGAGAACACTGAAGCTTTCTTT

J: TRBJ2-1
V: TRBV11-2
size: many
D: .
CDR3: CASSINGQFMRNEQFF
DNA: TGTGCCAGCAGCATAAATGGACAGTTTATGAGGAATGAGCAGTTCTTC

J: TRBJ2-2
V: TRBV24-1
size: many
D: .
CDR3: CATSDFTGELFF
DNA: TGTGCCACCAGTGATTTCACCGGGGAGCTGTTTTTT

J: TRBJ1-5
V: TRBV6-5
size: .
D: .
CDR3: CASSYSRVGWGNQPQHF
DNA: TGTGCCAGCAGTTACTCCAGGGTCGGGTGGGGCAATCAGCCCCAGCATTTT

J: TRBJ2-7
V: TRBV10-3
size: medium-sized
D: TRBD1
CDR3: CAISGGQGDYEQYF
DNA: TGTGCCATCAGTGGGGGACAGGGGGACTACGAGCAGTACTTC

J: TRBJ1-5
V: TRBV7-8
size: .
D: TRBD1
CDR3: CASRDRPLSNQPQHF
DNA: TGTGCCAGCAGGGACAGGCCCCTGAGCAATCAGCCCCAGCATTTT

J: TRBJ2-5
V: TRBV3-1
size: many
D: .
CDR3: CASSLSGVQETQYF
DNA: TGTGCCAGCAGCTTGAGCGGAGTCCAAGAGACCCAGTACTTC

J: TRBJ2-2
V: TRBV7-9
size: .
D: .
CDR3: CASSYPNSDSNTGELFF
DNA: TGTGCCAGCAGCTATCCGAACAGCGACTCGAACACCGGGGAGCTGTTTTTT

J: TRBJ1-4
V: TRBV20-1
size: many
D: .
CDR3: CSAPYRAKNEKLFF
DNA: TGCAGTGCGCCATACAGGGCGAAGAATGAAAAACTGTTTTTT

J: TRBJ1-5
V: TRBV27
size: medium-sized
D: .
CDR3: CASSLFGGGQPQHF
DNA: TGTGCCAGCAGTTTATTCGGGGGCGGTCAGCCCCAGCATTTT

J: TRBJ2-5
V: TRBV29-1
size: medium-sized
D: .
CDR3: CSPAGCGETQYF
DNA: TGCAGCCCCGCCGGGTGCGGGGAGACCCAGTACTTC

J: TRBJ2-7
V: TRBV4-3
size: medium-sized
D: TRBD2
CDR3: CASSQDDGRTTYEQYF
DNA: TGCGCCAGCAGCCAAGATGACGGGAGGACTACCTACGAGCAGTACTTC

J: TRBJ2-2
V: TRBV6-5
size: .
D: .
CDR3: CATRSQGAAGELFF
DNA: TGTGCCACCCGATCACAGGGCGCCGCCGGGGAGCTGTTTTTT

J: TRBJ1-1
V: TRBV10-3
size: medium-sized
D: .
CDR3: CAIRGEARGDEAFF
DNA: TGTGCCATCAGGGGGGAGGCTCGGGGGGATGAAGCTTTCTTT

J: TRBJ2-3
V: TRBV7-2
size: medium-sized
D: .
CDR3: CASSLAGNTDTQYF
DNA: TGTGCCAGCAGCTTAGCCGGGAACACAGATACGCAGTATTTT

J: TRBJ1-2
V: TRBV19
size: few
D: .
CDR3: CASVARANYGYTF
DNA: TGTGCCAGCGTAGCCAGGGCTAACTATGGCTACACCTTC

J: TRBJ1-1
V: TRBV2
size: medium-sized
D: .
CDR3: CASSQAGFNTEAFF
DNA: TGTGCCAGCAGCCAAGCGGGATTTAACACTGAAGCTTTCTTT

J: TRBJ2-2
V: TRBV19
size: medium-sized
D: .
CDR3: CASSIGRGDTGELFF
DNA: TGTGCCAGTAGTATCGGCAGGGGCGACACCGGGGAGCTGTTTTTT

J: TRBJ1-6
V: TRBV6-5
size: medium-sized
D: .
CDR3: CARSYSSPGSPLHF
DNA: TGTGCCAGAAGTTACTCGAGCCCGGGTTCACCCCTCCACTTT

J: TRBJ1-3
V: TRBV15
size: .
D: TRBD1
CDR3: CATSSNRGFGNTIYF
DNA: TGTGCCACCAGCAGCAACAGGGGGTTTGGAAACACCATATATTTT

J: TRBJ2-5
V: TRBV18
size: medium-sized
D: .
CDR3: CASSTDRETQYF
DNA: TGTGCCAGCTCAACCGATCGAGAGACCCAGTACTTC

J: TRBJ2-2
V: TRBV5-1
size: .
D: TRBD2
CDR3: CASSLTSGGLANTGELFF
DNA: TGCGCCAGCAGCTTGACTAGCGGGGGGCTCGCGAACACCGGGGAGCTGTTTTTT

J: TRBJ1-1
V: TRBV7-8
size: .
D: TRBD1
CDR3: CASSLAGLTGAEAFF
DNA: TGTGCCAGCAGCTTAGCGGGGTTGACAGGGGCGGAAGCTTTCTTT

J: TRBJ2-1
V: TRBV11-3
size: many
D: .
CDR3: CASSPRTGSYNEQFF
DNA: TGTGCCAGCAGCCCCCGGACGGGCTCCTACAATGAGCAGTTCTTC

J: TRBJ1-4
V: TRBV6-6
size: medium-sized
D: .
CDR3: CASSYSIFRELANEKLFF
DNA: TGTGCCAGCAGTTACTCGATCTTCCGGGAGCTGGCTAATGAAAAACTGTTTTTT

J: TRBJ1-1
V: TRBV6-6
size: few
D: TRBD1
CDR3: CAAAPTGDEAFF
DNA: TGTGCCGCCGCTCCGACAGGGGATGAAGCTTTCTTT

J: TRBJ2-5
V: TRBV7-2
size: few
D: TRBD2
CDR3: CASRRELAGEETQYF
DNA: TGTGCCAGCAGACGGGAACTAGCGGGAGAAGAGACCCAGTACTTC

J: TRBJ1-2
V: TRBV6-2/TRBV6-3
size: medium-sized
D: .
CDR3: CASSYPIPGPNEYGYTF
DNA: TGTGCCAGCAGTTATCCGATACCGGGACCTAACGAATATGGCTACACCTTC

J: TRBJ2-3
V: TRBV10-3
size: medium-sized
D: .
CDR3: CAISESSFDTQYF
DNA: TGTGCCATCAGTGAGTCGAGTTTTGATACGCAGTATTTT

J: TRBJ1-1
V: TRBV12-3/TRBV12-4
size: many
D: .
CDR3: CASSQKPGLTNTEAFF
DNA: TGTGCCAGCAGTCAGAAACCGGGACTGACGAACACTGAAGCTTTCTTT

J: TRBJ2-1
V: TRBV6-4
size: many
D: .
CDR3: CASSEGADGRNEQFF
DNA: TGTGCCAGCAGTGAGGGAGCGGACGGGCGCAATGAGCAGTTCTTC

J: TRBJ1-1
V: TRBV4-1
size: large
D: .
CDR3: CASSQGADEAFF
DNA: TGCGCCAGCAGCCAAGGGGCGGATGAAGCTTTCTTT

J: TRBJ2-3
V: TRBV5-4
size: medium-sized
D: .
CDR3: CASSPGQITDTQYF
DNA: TGTGCCAGCAGCCCCGGACAAATCACAGATACGCAGTATTTT

J: TRBJ1-3
V: TRBV6-2/TRBV6-3
size: medium-sized
D: .
CDR3: CASSYSSGNTIYF
DNA: TGTGCCAGCAGTTACTCCTCTGGAAACACCATATATTTT

J: TRBJ1-5
V: TRBV7-2
size: few
D: .
CDR3: CASSLWGNQPQHF
DNA: TGTGCCAGCAGCTTATGGGGCAATCAGCCCCAGCATTTT

J: TRBJ2-5
V: TRBV7-9
size: .
D: .
CDR3: CASSLNGYETQYF
DNA: TGTGCCAGCAGCTTAAATGGGTATGAGACCCAGTACTTC

J: TRBJ2-7
V: TRBV6-2/TRBV6-3
size: few
D: .
CDR3: CASSYSPYEQYF
DNA: TGTGCCAGCAGTTACTCTCCCTACGAGCAGTACTTC

J: TRBJ1-2
V: TRBV5-6
size: few
D: .
CDR3: CASTPLAGNYGYTF
DNA: TGTGCCAGCACTCCCCTGGCAGGGAACTATGGCTACACCTTC

J: TRBJ2-1
V: TRBV19
size: .
D: .
CDR3: CARGTGTRDYNEQFF
DNA: TGTGCCAGAGGAACCGGGACACGCGATTACAATGAGCAGTTCTTC

J: TRBJ1-3
V: TRBV27
size: many
D: .
CDR3: CASSSGRPGNTIYF
DNA: TGTGCCAGCAGTTCAGGGCGCCCTGGAAACACCATATATTTT

J: TRBJ1-1
V: TRBV27
size: .
D: .
CDR3: CASSLQVNRVNTEAFF
DNA: TGTGCCAGCAGTTTACAGGTCAACAGGGTGAACACTGAAGCTTTCTTT

J: TRBJ2-7
V: TRBV24-1
size: .
D: .
CDR3: CATSDGSINEQYF
DNA: TGTGCCACCAGTGACGGGAGTATCAACGAGCAGTACTTC

J: TRBJ1-1
V: TRBV19
size: .
D: .
CDR3: CASSIPGGANTEAFF
DNA: TGTGCCAGTAGTATCCCCGGGGGGGCGAACACTGAAGCTTTCTTT

J: TRBJ2-3
V: TRBV11-2
size: medium-sized
D: .
CDR3: CASSPFRTATDTQYF
DNA: TGTGCCAGCAGCCCATTCCGGACTGCCACAGATACGCAGTATTTT

J: TRBJ2-5
V: TRBV7-2
size: .
D: .
CDR3: CASSLQGRGQETQYF
DNA: TGTGCCAGCAGCTTACAGGGGCGCGGGCAAGAGACCCAGTACTTC

J: TRBJ2-5
V: TRBV7-8
size: medium-sized
D: TRBD2
CDR3: CASSHGGETQYF
DNA: TGTGCCAGCAGCCACGGGGGGGAGACCCAGTACTTC

J: TRBJ2-1
V: TRBV11-2
size: .
D: TRBD2
CDR3: CASSLGGTSIHEQFF
DNA: TGTGCCAGCAGCTTAGGGGGGACTAGTATCCATGAGCAGTTCTTC

J: TRBJ1-1
V: TRBV20-1
size: many
D: .
CDR3: CSASPGRTEAFF
DNA: TGCAGTGCTAGTCCGGGACGCACTGAAGCTTTCTTT

J: TRBJ1-2
V: TRBV5-1
size: medium-sized
D: .
CDR3: CASSKDSTYGYTF
DNA: TGCGCCAGCAGTAAGGACAGTACATATGGCTACACCTTC

J: TRBJ2-3
V: TRBV27
size: medium-sized
D: .
CDR3: CASSLLWLSGSTDTQYF
DNA: TGTGCCAGCAGTTTATTATGGTTGAGCGGGAGCACAGATACGCAGTATTTT

J: TRBJ2-7
V: TRBV27
size: few
D: .
CDR3: CASLNPYSPSYEQYF
DNA: TGTGCCAGTTTAAACCCCTATTCCCCCTCCTACGAGCAGTACTTC

J: TRBJ1-1
V: TRBV7-9
size: many
D: .
CDR3: CASSTSTPGAFF
DNA: TGTGCCAGCAGCACTTCGACCCCTGGGGCTTTCTTT

J: TRBJ1-3
V: TRBV6-9
size: .
D: .
CDR3: CASRPSGPPIYF
DNA: TGTGCCAGCAGGCCATCGGGACCGCCAATTTATTTT